This entry lists 29 T cell receptor beta chains sequenced from one sample in a study of CD8+CD57+ T cells in acquired aplastic anemia. According to the study, genomic DNA was the template for TCR beta VDJ and CDR3 profiling. Via MiXCR, TCRdb re-called the reads, giving one row per CDR3 protein. In the table there are some 130,000 distinct CDR3 sequences, around 48% of which are singletons. Sequencing was carried out using sorted CD4+, CD8+, or CD8+CD57+ T cells (not recorded which) from PBMCs. The receptors come from a human donor in good health, serving as a control.

The chain is built from TRBV7-9 and TRBJ1-2, with 10 bases aligning to TRBD1. The J segment lost 6 bases and the V segment lost 2 bases, leaving 3 bases of the junction unmatched. This CDR3 is built from 14 residues. CDR1 is SEHNR, CDR2 FQNEAQ, per germline (reference sequence). CDR3 residues: CASSLSTGGDGYTF. CDR3 sequence (DNA): TGTGCCAGCAGCTTATCGACAGGGGGCGATGGCTACACCTTC. The full variable domain, completed using reference TRBV7-9 and TRBJ1-2, is DTGVSQNPRHKITKRGQNVTFRCDPISEHNRLYWYRQTLGQGPEFLTYFQNEAQLEKSRLLSDRFSAERPKGSFSTLEIQRTEQGDSAMYLCASSLSTGGDGYTFGSGTRLTVV.

V gene TRBV10-3 combines with J gene TRBJ2-7; D may be TRBD2 (7 bases). The CDR3 spans 16 residues. V was shortened by 4 bases and J by 3 bases, with 19 bases between the two germline ends. CDR1 is ENHRY and CDR2 is SYGVKD in the germline V gene. CDR3 amino acids: CAISGGGGTRGYEQYF. For the CDR3, the DNA is TGTGCCATCAGTGGGGGAGGGGGGACCCGGGGCTACGAGCAGTACTTC.

Of note for this clonotype: One end of the junction does not line up with germline, which may come from a read error. The V and J genes are TRBV25-1 and TRBJ1-1, with TRBD1 matching 7 bases. From germline, CDR1 is MGHDK and CDR2 SYGVNS. This CDR3 has 15 residues. CDR3 DNA sequence: TGTACCAGCAGTGATGACAGGGCCCTGAACACTGAAGCCTTCTTT. This codes for CTSSDDRALNTEAFF.

Many counts were recorded for this clonotype. The rearrangement links TRBV10-3 to TRBJ2-7; 10 nucleotides line up with TRBD1. The CDR3 contains 15 residues. The V segment lost 4 bases and the J segment 4 bases; nucleotides outside the gene matches: 7. CDR1 is ENHRY and CDR2 is SYGVKD in the germline V gene. The DNA of the CDR3 is TGTGCCATCAGTGGGGGGGGGACAGGGGCTTACGAGCAGTACTTC. This translates into CAISGGGTGAYEQYF.

The chain couples TRBV7-2 to TRBJ1-2; 10 nucleotides align to TRBD1. The ends lost 0 bases at V and 2 bases at J; junction bases unmatched: 6. The CDR3 is 17 amino acids. The germline CDR1 and CDR2 sequences are SGHTA and FQGNSA. CDR3: CASSLAGTGVGNYGYTF. The DNA of the CDR3 is TGTGCCAGCAGCTTAGCGGGGACAGGGGTCGGAAACTATGGCTACACCTTC.

The J gene is TRBJ1-5, the V gene TRBV19, with D possibly TRBD1 on 5 matching bases. Germline V CDR1 and CDR2: LNHDA, SQIVND (reference sequence). The CDR3 is 15 residues long. V was trimmed by 2 bases and J by 7 bases, leaving 15 bases between them. CDR3 residues: CASSIRQGHGQPQHF. In DNA, the CDR3 is TGTGCCAGTAGTATACGGCAGGGCCATGGACAGCCCCAGCATTTT.

The chain couples TRBV2 to TRBJ2-7; tentative D call: TRBD2 (5 bases). The V end was cut by 5 bases, the J end by 5 bases, with 16 bases between. Germline loops: CDR1 SNHLY, CDR2 FYNNEI. The CDR3 has 14 amino acids. The CDR3 bases are TGTGCCAGCAGTCGACGAGCTAGCCAGGACGAGCAGTACTTC. Translation: CASSRRASQDEQYF.

This chain uses TRBV20-1 with TRBJ2-7, with TRBD2 matching 11 bases. The V gene end was trimmed by 6 bases and the J gene end by 6 bases; junction bases not matched to a gene: 7. The CDR3 is 13 amino acids. Germline loops: CDR1 DFQATT, CDR2 SNEGSKA (reference sequence). The CDR3 spells CSAINSGGAEQYF. The DNA of the CDR3 is TGCAGTGCCATAAATAGCGGGGGGGCCGAGCAGTACTTC.

There are many counts of this clonotype. The chain uses TRBV20-1 and TRBJ1-5; D might be TRBD1 (6 bases). V lost 4 bases to trimming and J lost 5 bases, with 12 bases between them. Germline V gene sequence: CDR1 DFQATT, CDR2 SNEGSKA (reference sequence). The CDR3 is 13 amino acids. The DNA of the CDR3 is TGCAGTGCTACAGGGGCTTGGGATCAGCCCCAGCATTTT. Its translation: CSATGAWDQPQHF.

In this sample, this clonotype is medium-sized. Here the CDR3 DNA reads TGTGCCACCAGCAGAGTCGGTAGCAATCAGCCCCAGCATTTT. Its protein is CATSRVGSNQPQHF. The V and J genes are TRBV15 and TRBJ1-5, with no clear D. The ends were cut back, 1 base at V and 0 bases at J, with 4 bases in the middle. Germline-derived CDR1 and CDR2 are LNHNV and YYDKDF (reference sequence). The CDR3 spans 14 residues.

This clonotype occurred a few times. The CDR3 DNA is TGTGCCAGCAACCGAGGGGGGGGTCCCCAAGAGACCCAGTACTTC. It codes for CASNRGGGPQETQYF. V is TRBV6-2 or TRBV6-3 and J is TRBJ2-5, with D possibly TRBD2 on 7 matching bases. Trimming stripped 7 bases from V and 1 base from J, with 16 bases between. CDR1 and CDR2 (germline): MNHEY, SVGEGT. The CDR3 length is 15 residues.

This clonotype was observed at least ten times. In DNA, the CDR3 is TGCAGCGGCGGACTAGACCCCCAAGAGACCCAGTACTTC. It encodes CSGGLDPQETQYF. The rearrangement uses TRBV20-1 and TRBJ2-5; TRBD2 aligns across 7 bases. The CDR3 loop spans 13 amino acids. Looked up from germline, CDR1 is DFQATT and CDR2 is SNEGSKA (reference sequence).

This clonotype was picked up many times. The chain recombines TRBV6-5 with TRBJ1-1; 8 bases line up with TRBD1. The germline gives CDR1 MNHEY, CDR2 SVGAGI. The junction had 6 bases not matched to a gene; V was cut back by 5 bases and J by 1 base. The CDR3 spans 15 residues. DNA for the CDR3: TGTGCCAGCAGTGGGCAGGGGGCGGGGAACACTGAAGCTTTCTTT. Its translation: CASSGQGAGNTEAFF.

This clonotype has just one count. The chain is built from TRBV20-1 and TRBJ1-4; D perhaps matches TRBD1 (6 bases). V was cut by 0 bases and J by 4 bases, with 9 bases left in between. CDR3 length equals 14 residues. Germline assignment: CDR1 DFQATT and CDR2 SNEGSKA (reference sequence). The DNA of the CDR3 is TGCAGTGCTAGAGAGACAGGTCGTAATGAAAAACTGTTTTTT. It is translated as CSARETGRNEKLFF.

In its sample, this clonotype was seen once. This chain joins TRBV15 and TRBJ2-7; TRBD1 aligns across 9 bases. Trimming removed 5 bases from V and 6 bases from J; junction bases left unmatched: 5. Germline lookup yields CDR1 LNHNV and CDR2 YYDKDF (reference sequence). The CDR3 has 13 residues. DNA of the CDR3: TGTGCCACCAGCCCCGGGACAGGGTTCGAGCAGTACTTC. It encodes CATSPGTGFEQYF. The complete variable domain, with remaining parts taken from reference TRBV15 and TRBJ2-7, reads DAMVIQNPRYQVTQFGKPVTLSCSQTLNHNVMYWYQQKSSQAPKLLFHYYDKDFNNEADTPDNFQSRRPNTSFCFLDIRSPGLGDTAMYLCATSPGTGFEQYFGPGTRLTVT.

This sequence joins TRBV12-3 or TRBV12-4 and TRBJ2-5; TRBD2 matches at 10 bases. This CDR3 has 16 amino acids. With 6 bases clipped from V and 5 bases from J, the junction kept 12 bases outside the gene matches. Here the CDR3 reads CASSQLAGSTAETQYF. Written as DNA, the CDR3 is TGTGCCAGCAGCCAACTAGCGGGGTCCACGGCGGAGACCCAGTACTTC.

This clonotype was recorded at least ten times. The genes are TRBV7-3 and TRBJ2-7, with a tentative D call TRBD1 (5 bases). The CDR3 is 13 residues long. V gave up 9 bases and J gave up 5 bases, with 17 bases separating them. CDR1 is SGHTA and CDR2 is FQGTGA in the germline V gene. The CDR3 DNA sequence: TGTGCCAGAGCGACCAACCAGGGCGACGAGCAGTACTTC. Translating it yields CARATNQGDEQYF. Using reference TRBV7-3 and TRBJ2-7 for the parts outside the CDR3, the full variable domain is GAGVSQTPSNKVTEKGKYVELRCDPISGHTALYWYRQSLGQGPEFLIYFQGTGAADDSGLPNDRFFAVRPEGSVSTLKIQRTERGDSAVYLCARATNQGDEQYFGPGTRLTVT.

The chain uses TRBV24-1 and TRBJ1-3; D may be TRBD1 (6 bases). The CDR3 has 15 amino acids. The germline V and J ends were trimmed by 3 bases and 0 bases, with 8 bases remaining between them. Germline V gives CDR1 KGHDR, CDR2 SFDVKD. CDR3 protein: CATSDGQLSGNTIYF. CDR3 sequence (DNA): TGTGCCACCAGTGATGGACAGCTCTCTGGAAACACCATATATTTT.

This clonotype was detected only once. V gene TRBV20-1 combines with J gene TRBJ1-2, with unresolved D. Germline V gene sequence: CDR1 DFQATT, CDR2 SNEGSKA (reference sequence). The CDR3 totals 9 residues. The V gene lost 6 bases and the J gene lost 8 bases, with 7 bases spanning the gap. Here the CDR3 reads CSASLGYTF. CDR3 DNA sequence: TGCAGTGCGAGTTTAGGCTACACCTTC.

Worth noting for this clonotype: The junction differs from germline at one of its ends, possibly a read error. This chain joins TRBV10-1 and TRBJ2-7; no reliable D call. This CDR3 region has 14 residues. CDR1 is WNHNN, CDR2 SYGVQD, per germline (reference sequence). The CDR3 sequence: CASSVAGDPYEQYF. CDR3 DNA sequence: TGTGCCAGCAGCGTAGCCGGAGACCCCTACGAGCAGTACTTC.

This clonotype was counted at least ten times. The V and J genes are TRBV7-6 and TRBJ2-3, with 8 bases fitting TRBD2. The germline V gene encodes CDR1 SGHVS and CDR2 FNYEAQ. With 2 bases clipped from V and 0 bases from J, the junction kept 7 bases outside the gene matches. This CDR3 has 17 residues. The CDR3 spells CASSLRAGGFSTDTQYF. Written as DNA, the CDR3 is TGTGCCAGCAGCTTAAGGGCGGGGGGATTTAGCACAGATACGCAGTATTTT.

The CDR3 region is CASSSVRINEQFF. The CDR3 DNA sequence: TGTGCCAGCAGCTCGGTCCGGATCAATGAGCAGTTCTTC. V is TRBV7-2 and J is TRBJ2-1; D is unclear. Germline values: CDR1 SGHTA, CDR2 FQGNSA. Trimming took off 4 bases at V and 6 bases at J, with 10 bases between the two ends. This CDR3 is 13 amino acids long.

DNA of the CDR3: TGTGCCAGCAGCGTATTCGTGGCGGGGGGGCCGGATACGCAGTATTTT. This encodes CASSVFVAGGPDTQYF. V is TRBV9 and J is TRBJ2-3; the match to TRBD2 covers 9 bases. The CDR3 sequence is 16 residues long. The junction had 9 bases not matched to a gene; V was cut back by 1 base and J by 6 bases. Looked up from germline, CDR1 is SGDLS and CDR2 is YYNGEE.

About this clonotype: This may be a read error, as it is one base from a much larger clone. This chain uses TRBV10-3 with TRBJ1-5, with D possibly matching TRBD1 (6 bases). This CDR3 region has 15 residues. Germline CDR1 ENHRY, CDR2 SYGVKD. V lost 3 bases, J lost 2 bases, and 11 bases lay in between. DNA for the CDR3: TGTGCCATCAGTGACAGACAGGTCGGCAATCAGCCCCAGCATTTT. This gives the protein CAISDRQVGNQPQHF.

CDR3 bases: TGCAGTGCTAGCATTAGCAGTAGCACAGATACGCAGTATTTT. Its protein product is CSASISSSTDTQYF. The chain links TRBV20-1 to TRBJ2-3; D not resolved. Germline CDR1 reads DFQATT; CDR2 reads SNEGSKA (reference sequence). This CDR3 has 14 residues. The V gene lost 3 bases and the J gene lost 0 bases, with 10 bases spanning the gap.

This clonotype was seen just once. The genes are TRBV10-2 and TRBJ2-2; TRBD2 might be the D (5 bases). Germline CDR1 and CDR2: WSHSY and SAAADI. The CDR3 covers 11 residues. V lost 8 bases, J lost 5 bases, and 6 bases lay in between. The CDR3 nucleotides are TGCGCCAGCGGGGAGACCGGGGAGCTGTTTTTT. It is translated as CASGETGELFF.

This clonotype was seen many times. This chain uses TRBV7-9 with TRBJ2-1, with 8 bases that match TRBD1. V lost 5 bases and J lost 8; bases outside the gene matches: 8. The CDR3 runs 14 residues. From germline, CDR1 is SEHNR and CDR2 FQNEAQ (reference sequence). CDR3 protein: CASSLQGARDEQFF. The CDR3 bases are TGTGCCAGCAGCCTTCAGGGGGCGCGTGATGAGCAGTTCTTC.

This clonotype was counted many times. The rearrangement joins TRBV18 to TRBJ2-3; 8 bases align to TRBD2. Germline V gene sequence: CDR1 KGHSH, CDR2 LQKENI. V lost 3 bases to trimming and J lost 1 base; unmatched junction nucleotides: 0. CDR3 length equals 14 residues. CDR3 protein: CASSPRGGTDTQYF. CDR3 DNA: TGTGCCAGCTCACCGCGGGGGGGCACAGATACGCAGTATTTT.

This clonotype was seen many times. V gene TRBV12-5 combines with J gene TRBJ2-7; 7 bases map to TRBD1. V shed 1 base, J shed 4 bases, and the junction held 19 bases outside the gene matches. This CDR3 region has 19 residues. Germline V gene lookup returns CDR1 LGHNT and CDR2 FRNRAP. The CDR3 region is CASGLADRWDPPFRYEQYF. Written as DNA, the CDR3 is TGTGCTAGTGGTTTGGCGGACAGGTGGGACCCTCCGTTTAGATACGAGCAGTACTTC.